The 23 T cell receptor beta chains below were found in one sample sequenced in a study of preoperative IRX-2 immunotherapy in early breast cancer. Specified treatment: preoperative locoregional IRX-2 cytokine immunotherapy. TCRdb keeps only in-frame clones here, not all; method: immunoSEQ multiplex PCR. The repertoire holds some 30,000 clones, with roughly four fifths as singletons. The material was lymph node tissue, obtained from a patient treated with IRX-2 immunotherapy. The receptors were sampled from a human donor with breast cancer.

This clone was seen a few times. The rearrangement links TRBV15 to TRBJ2-7; 9 bases are a match to TRBD2. Germline CDR1 and CDR2: LNHNV and YYDKDF (reference sequence). V lost 2 bases, J lost 3 bases, and 17 bases stayed unmatched. This CDR3 is 19 amino acids long. The CDR3 loop reads CATSRTNGWIAGAGYEQYF. CDR3 nucleotides: TGTGCCACCAGCAGAACAAATGGGTGGATAGCGGGAGCGGGCTACGAGCAGTACTTC.

The chain has TRBV6-8 and TRBJ2-2; 7 bases are a match to TRBD2. Germline assignment: CDR1 MNHGY and CDR2 SAAAGT. J gave up 7 bases and V 10 bases, and 21 bases lay outside the gene matches. The CDR3 extends over 17 amino acids. The CDR3 loop is CAIGFVRSSGRVGELFF. The DNA for the CDR3 is TGTGCCATCGGTTTTGTTCGGTCTAGCGGACGGGTCGGGGAGCTGTTTTTT.

The chain carries TRBV12-5 and TRBJ1-1; D is unresolved. Germline V gene sequence: CDR1 LGHNT, CDR2 FRNRAP. CDR3 length equals 11 residues. Written as DNA, the CDR3 is TGTGCCAGCACCAGCTACACTGAAGCTTTCTTT. Residues: CASTSYTEAFF.

V usage is TRBV18 and J usage is TRBJ2-7, with TRBD2 identical over 10 bases. V was pared by 2 bases and J by 4 bases, with 5 bases of the junction left unmatched. CDR1 is KGHSH and CDR2 is LQKENI in the germline V gene. CDR3 length equals 15 residues. In DNA form, the CDR3 reads TGTGCCAGCTCACCAACACTAGCGGGGCGATACGAGCAGTACTTC. Translated: CASSPTLAGRYEQYF.

The chain combines TRBV18 with TRBJ2-2; D gene unclear. V lost 3 bases, J lost 8 bases, and 16 bases lay in between. Germline V gene lookup returns CDR1 KGHSH and CDR2 LQKENI. The CDR3 sequence is 15 residues long. CDR3 in DNA: TGTGCCAGCTCACCTGGACCAACGGCCGGGGGGGAGCTGTTTTTT. Protein: CASSPGPTAGGELFF.

The chain recombines TRBV30 with TRBJ1-5; perhaps TRBD1 as D (5 bases). In germline, CDR1 is GTSNPN, CDR2 SVGIG (reference sequence). V lost 2 bases and J lost 9, with 14 bases in between. The CDR3 totals 13 residues. In nucleotides, the CDR3 is TGTGCCTGGAGTCGTGCGGGGCGTCGGCCCCAGCATTTT. It encodes CAWSRAGRRPQHF.

This clone was seen a single time. V gene TRBV6-4 combines with J gene TRBJ1-2; D unresolved. The CDR3 spans 12 residues. V gave up 8 bases and J gave up 4 bases, with 11 bases separating them. CDR1 is MRHNA, CDR2 SNTAGT, per germline. CDR3 in DNA: TGTGCCAGCGTGACACAGTTCTATGGCTACACCTTC. It encodes CASVTQFYGYTF.

This clone was seen more than once but under ten times. V is TRBV15 and J is TRBJ1-5, with 9 bases identical to TRBD1. V shed 5 bases, J shed 11 bases, and the junction held 13 bases outside the gene matches. The CDR3 covers 15 residues. Per the germline V gene, CDR1 is LNHNV and CDR2 is YYDKDF (reference sequence). The CDR3 protein is CATSGGTGSPLAQHF. In DNA form, the CDR3 reads TGTGCCACCAGCGGCGGGACAGGGAGCCCCTTAGCCCAGCATTTT.

This chain joins TRBV5-1 and TRBJ1-3; 8 bases are a match to TRBD1. Germline assignment: CDR1 SGHRS and CDR2 YFSETQ. The CDR3 runs 15 residues. V shed 0 bases, J shed 7 bases, and the junction held 6 bases outside the gene matches. The CDR3 coding sequence is TGCGCCAGCAGCTTGGAATCAGGGGGCGCGAACACCATATATTTT. As protein: CASSLESGGANTIYF.

The chain uses TRBV5-1 and TRBJ2-3, with a possible D match to TRBD2 (6 bases). Trimming shortened V by 4 bases and J by 5 bases, and 17 bases separated the two germline ends. The CDR3 length is 15 residues. CDR1 is SGHRS, CDR2 YFSETQ, per germline. CDR3 in DNA: TGCGCCAGCAGCCTGGCTGCGGGGCCAATAGATACGCAGTATTTT. Its protein is CASSLAAGPIDTQYF. The complete variable domain, with remaining parts taken from reference TRBV5-1 and TRBJ2-3, reads KAGVTQTPRYLIKTRGQQVTLSCSPISGHRSVSWYQQTPGQGLQFLFEYFSETQRNKGNFPGRFSGRQFSNSRSEMNVSTLELGDSALYLCASSLAAGPIDTQYFGPGTRLTVL.

The chain uses TRBV29-1 and TRBJ1-2; tentative D call: TRBD1 (5 bases). CDR1 and CDR2 (germline): SQVTM, ANQGSEA. Trimming removed 6 bases at V and 4 bases at J, with 12 bases between. This CDR3 has 12 residues. The CDR3 coding sequence is TGCAGCGTGGGGGAGGAGATCTATGGCTACACCTTC. Protein: CSVGEEIYGYTF.

The chain uses TRBV11-3 and TRBJ2-7, with 13 nucleotides matching TRBD2. Germline values: CDR1 SGHNT, CDR2 YENEEA. This CDR3 contains 14 residues. With V trimmed by 4 bases and J by 5 bases, 2 bases remained unmatched. CDR3 nucleotides: TGTGCCAGCAGCTGGACTAGCGGGGGCAACGAGCAGTACTTC. As protein: CASSWTSGGNEQYF.

The J gene is TRBJ2-5, the V gene TRBV18; D is unresolved. V was cut by 3 bases and J by 0 bases, with 11 bases left in between. There are 15 residues in the CDR3. In germline, CDR1 is KGHSH, CDR2 LQKENI. CDR3 sequence (DNA): TGTGCCAGCTCACCTGGCGCTAGGGACCAAGAGACCCAGTACTTC. This encodes CASSPGARDQETQYF.

V and J are TRBV28 and TRBJ2-7; D not resolved. Trimming took off 6 bases at V and 9 bases at J, with 27 bases between the two ends. The germline CDR1 and CDR2 sequences are MDHEN and SYDVKM. This CDR3 spans 16 amino acids. In DNA, the CDR3 is TGTGCCAGCAGGGGGTATAAGGACGGATCGGTAGTGAGGCAGTACTTC. As protein: CASRGYKDGSVVRQYF. Variable domain in full (rest from reference TRBV28 and TRBJ2-7): DVKVTQSSRYLVKRTGEKVFLECVQDMDHENMFWYRQDPGLGLRLIYFSYDVKMKEKGDIPEGYSVSREKKERFSLILESASTNQTSMYLCASRGYKDGSVVRQYFGPGTRLTVT.

The V call is TRBV2, the J call TRBJ1-3; no reliable D call. The CDR3 sequence is 14 residues long. V was pared by 1 base and J by 0 bases, with 4 bases between. Germline assignment: CDR1 SNHLY and CDR2 FYNNEI. The CDR3 DNA reads TGTGCCAGCAGTGAAGGGATCTCTGGAAACACCATATATTTT. Protein: CASSEGISGNTIYF.

The chain carries TRBV6-8 and TRBJ1-2; 9 nucleotides line up with TRBD1. In germline, CDR1 is MNHGY, CDR2 SAAAGT. The length of the CDR3 is 15 residues. V was clipped by 5 bases and J by 8 bases; unmatched bases: 12. The CDR3 sequence: CASSGGTGRPRGYTF. CDR3 bases: TGTGCCAGCAGTGGAGGGACAGGGCGGCCGAGGGGCTACACCTTC.

This rearrangement joins TRBV29-1 to TRBJ2-1, with 8 nucleotides matching TRBD1. In germline, CDR1 is SQVTM, CDR2 ANQGSEA. V trimming: 6 bases; J trimming: 4 bases; junction bases outside the gene matches: 11. CDR3 size: 15 residues. The CDR3 sequence: CSVRTGRGAYNEQFF. For the CDR3, the DNA is TGCAGCGTCAGGACAGGGAGAGGGGCTTACAATGAGCAGTTCTTC.

The V and J genes are TRBV28 and TRBJ1-5; the D gene is possibly TRBD1 (5 bases). The germline gives CDR1 MDHEN, CDR2 SYDVKM. This CDR3 spans 16 amino acids. The V and J ends lost 4 bases and 0 bases respectively, with 13 bases between them. This CDR3 is CASSSTRENSNQPQHF. CDR3 DNA sequence: TGTGCCAGCAGTTCGACCAGGGAGAATAGCAATCAGCCCCAGCATTTT.

The J gene is TRBJ1-1, the V gene TRBV28, with a weak D call TRBD1 (6 bases). CDR3 length equals 14 residues. CDR1 is MDHEN and CDR2 is SYDVKM in the germline V gene. Trimming took 3 bases from V and 3 from J, leaving 11 bases between them. CDR3 sequence reads: CASSFGGGYTEAFF. CDR3 in DNA: TGTGCCAGCAGTTTCGGAGGGGGGTACACTGAAGCTTTCTTT.

V usage is TRBV12-5 and J usage is TRBJ1-1; no clear D. The CDR3 is made up of 12 amino acids. V was pared by 4 bases and J by 7 bases, with 10 bases between. From germline, CDR1 is LGHNT and CDR2 FRNRAP. The CDR3 region is CASGSFLGEAFF. The CDR3 DNA is TGTGCTAGTGGTTCGTTTCTCGGTGAAGCTTTCTTT.

This clone occurred once. The chain is built from TRBV28 and TRBJ2-7; a weak D match, TRBD1 (5 bases). Trimming removed 1 base at V and 2 bases at J, with 15 bases between. The CDR3 consists of 16 residues. CDR1 MDHEN and CDR2 SYDVKM come from the germline V gene. CDR3 loop: CASSLSLRQPTYEQYF. CDR3 in DNA: TGTGCCAGCAGTTTATCCCTTCGACAGCCTACCTACGAGCAGTACTTC.

The V gene is TRBV6-8, the J gene TRBJ1-4; TRBD1 might be the D (6 bases). Germline V CDR1 and CDR2: MNHGY, SAAAGT. V lost 4 bases and J 7 bases, leaving 7 bases between the germline ends. The CDR3 spans 12 residues. The CDR3 reads CASSSTGEKLFF. CDR3 in DNA: TGTGCCAGCAGTTCGACAGGTGAAAAACTGTTTTTT.

The chain's CDR3 is CASSYSQGAQPQHF. In nucleotides, the CDR3 is TGTGCCAGCAGTTACTCCCAGGGGGCCCAGCCCCAGCATTTT. V gene TRBV6-8 combines with J gene TRBJ1-5; 8 bases are shared with TRBD1. Germline loops: CDR1 MNHGY, CDR2 SAAAGT. V lost 0 bases and J lost 7; bases outside the gene matches: 2. The CDR3 consists of 14 residues.